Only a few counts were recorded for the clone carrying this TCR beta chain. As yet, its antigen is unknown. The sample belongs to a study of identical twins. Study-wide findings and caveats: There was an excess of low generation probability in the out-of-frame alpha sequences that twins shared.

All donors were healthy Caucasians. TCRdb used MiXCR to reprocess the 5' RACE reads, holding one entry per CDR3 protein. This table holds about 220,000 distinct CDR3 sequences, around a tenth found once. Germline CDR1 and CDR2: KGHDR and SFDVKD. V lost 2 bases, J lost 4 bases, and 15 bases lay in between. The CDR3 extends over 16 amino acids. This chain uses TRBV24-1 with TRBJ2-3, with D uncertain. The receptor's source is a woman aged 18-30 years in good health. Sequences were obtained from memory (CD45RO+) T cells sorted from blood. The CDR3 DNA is TGTGCCACCAGTGATTCGACCCCACCACTGGCAGATACGCAGTATTTT. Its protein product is CATSDSTPPLADTQYF.